The subject of this entry is one T cell receptor beta chain. Its specificity is unknown. The sample is drawn from a study of cytomegalovirus exposure and HLA in healthy donors. PCR involved 60 Vbeta and 13 Jbeta primers. Methods used by the authors: Later, 80 million or so unique TCR beta chains were counted in an analysis, and 8.5 million to 13 million of them were shared. Profiling relied on immunoSEQ multiplex PCR, and the TCRdb table lists in-frame clones only, not all of them. D and trimming were read from the DNA, whereas the V and J calls and clone size are those reported in that table. The sample shows approximately 190,000 clones, 75% to 90% of them seen only once. Regarding the study as a whole: A later analysis found TCR association rates differed by HLA locus, highest for DRB1 and lowest for HLA-C. With later analysis, a missense DCLRE1C variant became linked to TCR beta V- and J-gene trimming.

Sequencing was performed on PBMCs. The source of this sequence is a man aged 25-45 years in good health and CMV-seronegative.

The DNA of the CDR3 is TGCGCCAGCGGCGGAGCAGGGTTCACAGATACGCAGTATTTT. This sequence encodes CASGGAGFTDTQYF. The V and J genes are TRBV5-1 and TRBJ2-3; tentatively, D is TRBD1 (5 bases). Germline V gene lookup returns CDR1 SGHRS and CDR2 YFSETQ. The ends were cut back, 7 bases at V and 2 bases at J, with 14 bases in the middle. This CDR3 has 14 residues.